These 20 T cell receptor beta chains share one sample of origin, sequenced in a study of shared clonotypes between healthy human individuals. TCRdb keeps only in-frame clones here, not all; method: immunoSEQ multiplex PCR. The table lists 2 million to 2.5 million clones, 85% to 95% of them singletons. Sequenced material: naive CD4+ T cells from PBMCs. Indicated subset: CD45RA+ positively selected. These receptors all stem from a young man in good health. Some clones in this sample may be carry-over from other donors' samples.

CDR3 sequence reads: CASSLSTSGTLGGYTF. The CDR3 DNA reads as TGTGCCAGCAGTTTATCGACATCCGGGACGTTGGGTGGCTACACCTTC. The chain carries TRBV27 and TRBJ1-2, with D possibly being TRBD1 (5 bases). V was shortened by 0 bases and J by 7 bases, with 18 bases between the two germline ends. There are 16 residues in the CDR3. Germline CDR1 and CDR2: MNHEY and SMNVEV (reference sequence).

J is TRBJ2-6 and V is TRBV5-1; D remains unclear. Germline V gene lookup returns CDR1 SGHRS and CDR2 YFSETQ. This CDR3 has 19 amino acids. Trimming stripped 3 bases from V and 4 bases from J, with 23 bases between. CDR3 coding DNA: TGCGCCAGCAGCTCGGTGAGGTCGGGTGGAGATCACGGGGCCAACGTCCTGACTTTC. Translating it yields CASSSVRSGGDHGANVLTF. The entire variable domain, with the rest obtained from reference TRBV5-1 and TRBJ2-6, is as follows: KAGVTQTPRYLIKTRGQQVTLSCSPISGHRSVSWYQQTPGQGLQFLFEYFSETQRNKGNFPGRFSGRQFSNSRSEMNVSTLELGDSALYLCASSSVRSGGDHGANVLTFGAGSRLTVL.

The rearrangement links TRBV29-1 to TRBJ1-2; possible D gene TRBD1, 5 bases. CDR1 and CDR2 (germline): SQVTM, ANQGSEA. Trimming removed 2 bases from V and 7 bases from J, with 11 bases in between. CDR3 length equals 12 residues. The CDR3 here is CSVETGRGGYTF. In nucleotides, the CDR3 is TGCAGCGTTGAAACGGGAAGGGGTGGCTACACCTTC. The full variable domain, rest sourced from reference TRBV29-1 and TRBJ1-2, is SAVISQKPSRDICQRGTSLTIQCQVDSQVTMMFWYRQQPGQSLTLIATANQGSEATYESGFVIDKFPISRPNLTFSTLTVSNMSPEDSSIYLCSVETGRGGYTFGSGTRLTVV.

The chain joins TRBV5-6 to TRBJ2-7; 10 bases fit TRBD2. V lost 3 bases and J lost 4; bases outside the gene matches: 7. CDR3 length: 15 amino acids. Germline V gene data show CDR1 as SGHDT and CDR2 as YYEEEE. The CDR3 DNA reads as TGTGCCAGCAGCTCTATAGCGGGAGGCTGGTACGAGCAGTACTTC. This translates into CASSSIAGGWYEQYF.

V gene TRBV28 combines with J gene TRBJ2-7; TRBD2 agrees at 7 bases. The germline V gene encodes CDR1 MDHEN and CDR2 SYDVKM. The V and J ends lost 7 bases and 4 bases, in that order; junction bases with no gene match: 7. The CDR3 contains 13 residues. For the CDR3, the DNA is TGTGCCAGCAACGCGGGAGTGGTGTACGAGCAGTACTTC. Translating gives CASNAGVVYEQYF.

V and J are TRBV7-2 and TRBJ1-5; D is possibly TRBD1 (6 bases). CDR3 length: 17 residues. Trimming took off 5 bases at V and 7 bases at J, with 24 bases between the two ends. CDR1 SGHTA and CDR2 FQGNSA come from the germline V gene. This chain's CDR3 is CASSTKSGGGVSQPQHF. The CDR3 nucleotides are TGTGCCAGCAGCACAAAGAGCGGCGGGGGCGTCAGCCAGCCCCAGCATTTT.

A remark on this clone: This sample also contains other DNA sequences that code for the same CDR3. This chain links TRBV5-1 with TRBJ2-5; D is ambiguous. V dropped 2 bases and J dropped 1 base, with 9 bases sitting between them. The CDR3 is made up of 14 amino acids. CDR1 SGHRS and CDR2 YFSETQ come from the germline V gene. CDR3 in DNA: TGCGCCAGCAGCTTAGGACGCCCCCAAGAGACCCAGTACTTC. Protein: CASSLGRPQETQYF.

The J gene is TRBJ2-1, the V gene TRBV27; D may be TRBD1 (6 bases). Trimming removed 2 bases at V and 7 bases at J, with 12 bases between. Germline-derived CDR1 and CDR2 are MNHEY and SMNVEV (reference sequence). The CDR3 runs to 14 residues. The CDR3 coding sequence is TGTGCCAGCAGTTTAGGGACACAACCAAATGAGCAGTTCTTC. Protein: CASSLGTQPNEQFF.

This chain uses TRBV18 with TRBJ1-4; 9 nucleotides match TRBD1. After removal of 0 bases from V and 8 bases from J, the junction contained 7 bases not matched to a gene. The CDR3 totals 16 residues. Germline V gene sequence: CDR1 KGHSH, CDR2 LQKENI. The CDR3, as DNA: TGTGCCAGCTCACCACCACCGGGACAGGGTGGAGAAAAACTGTTTTTT. This gives the protein CASSPPPGQGGEKLFF.

The V call is TRBV28, the J call TRBJ2-7; the D gene is possibly TRBD1 (6 bases). V was clipped by 5 bases and J by 3 bases, with 14 bases between them. The CDR3 loop spans 14 amino acids. Per germline, CDR1 MDHEN and CDR2 SYDVKM. The CDR3 nucleotides are TGTGCCAGCAGTCTCGGGACAATTCACTACGAGCAGTACTTC. The encoded protein is CASSLGTIHYEQYF.

Only a few counts were recorded for this clone. The chain uses TRBV28 and TRBJ1-2; TRBD1 agrees at 8 bases. CDR3 length: 14 residues. CDR1 MDHEN and CDR2 SYDVKM come from the germline V gene. J lost 2 bases, V lost 5 bases, and 4 bases had no gene match. The CDR3 bases are TGTGCCAGCAGTCCCCAGGGGGCGAACTATGGCTACACCTTC. Translating gives CASSPQGANYGYTF.

V and J are TRBV27 and TRBJ2-7; D remains unclear. The CDR3 runs to 14 residues. V shed 5 bases and J shed 0 bases, with 11 bases lying between them. Germline V gives CDR1 MNHEY, CDR2 SMNVEV (reference sequence). CDR3 sequence (DNA): TGTGCCAGCAGTCCCCGAAAGGGCTCCTACGAGCAGTACTTC. Its protein is CASSPRKGSYEQYF.

This clone was recorded a few times. The genes are TRBV5-1 and TRBJ1-1; weak D call: TRBD1 (6 bases). CDR1 SGHRS and CDR2 YFSETQ come from the germline V gene. The length of the CDR3 is 15 residues. V was shortened by 4 bases and J by 0 bases, with 13 bases between the two germline ends. The CDR3 here is CASSPAQGLNTEAFF. CDR3 in DNA: TGCGCCAGCAGCCCAGCTCAGGGGTTGAACACTGAAGCTTTCTTT.

The V gene is TRBV6-6, the J gene TRBJ2-2, with TRBD1 as a possible D gene (6 bases). Germline V gene data show CDR1 as MNHNY and CDR2 as SVGAGI (reference sequence). The CDR3 consists of 16 residues. Trimming took off 5 bases at V and 1 base at J, with 14 bases between the two ends. CDR3 bases: TGTGCCAGCAGTCAACAGGGACACTTGAACACCGGGGAGCTGTTTTTT. Protein product: CASSQQGHLNTGELFF.

A word on this clone: The junction departs from the called germline gene at one end, perhaps through a read error. The V call is TRBV14, the J call TRBJ2-5; D ambiguous. In germline, CDR1 is SGHDN, CDR2 FVKESK. This CDR3 contains 13 residues. The CDR3 here is CASSQTGQGTQYF. The CDR3 coding sequence is TGTGCCAGCAGCCAGACGGGCCAAGGGACCCAGTACTTC. The variable domain in full, completed from reference TRBV14 and TRBJ2-5, reads EAGVTQFPSHSVIEKGQTVTLRCDPISGHDNLYWYRRVMGKEIKFLLHFVKESKQDESGMPNNRFLAERTGGTYSTLKVQPAELEDSGVYFCASSQTGQGTQYFGPGTRLLVL.

The V gene is TRBV7-2, the J gene TRBJ1-5; D call uncertain. This CDR3 is 15 amino acids long. V shed 1 base and J shed 1 base, with 8 bases lying between them. The germline V gene has CDR1 SGHTA and CDR2 FQGNSA. Here the CDR3 reads CASSLVGWSNQPQHF. The CDR3 nucleotides read TGTGCCAGCAGCTTAGTCGGTTGGAGCAATCAGCCCCAGCATTTT.

This clone was picked up a small number of times. The V gene is TRBV28, the J gene TRBJ1-5; no firm D call. Germline V gene data show CDR1 as MDHEN and CDR2 as SYDVKM. V was cut by 5 bases and J by 2 bases, with 16 bases left in between. This CDR3 region has 16 residues. CDR3 bases: TGTGCCAGCAGTCTCCTTAGGGCAATGGGCAATCAGCCCCAGCATTTT. This encodes CASSLLRAMGNQPQHF.

V usage is TRBV20-1 and J usage is TRBJ2-3; D is unresolved. There are 9 residues in the CDR3. Trimming pared 6 bases from V and 4 bases from J, leaving 2 bases between. CDR1 and CDR2 from the germline V gene are DFQATT and SNEGSKA (reference sequence). The CDR3 DNA reads as TGCAGTGCATCAGATACGCAGTATTTT. It specifies CSASDTQYF.

The rearrangement joins TRBV27 to TRBJ2-2; D might be TRBD1 (6 bases). V shed 0 bases and J shed 2 bases, with 16 bases lying between them. Germline V gene lookup returns CDR1 MNHEY and CDR2 SMNVEV (reference sequence). The CDR3 covers 18 residues. DNA of the CDR3: TGTGCCAGCAGTTTATCCGACTGGGGACACATAAACACCGGGGAGCTGTTTTTT. Protein: CASSLSDWGHINTGELFF.

This clone was found once. The chain joins TRBV5-1 to TRBJ2-1; TRBD2 matches 8 bases. J lost 7 bases, V lost 6 bases, and 18 bases had no gene match. This CDR3 comprises 17 residues. Germline CDR1 and CDR2: SGHRS and YFSETQ. CDR3 residues: CASTRGSGRAVSNEQFF. In DNA, the CDR3 is TGCGCCAGCACCCGAGGTTCCGGGAGGGCCGTATCAAATGAGCAGTTCTTC. Supplemented by reference TRBV5-1 and TRBJ2-1, the full variable domain reads KAGVTQTPRYLIKTRGQQVTLSCSPISGHRSVSWYQQTPGQGLQFLFEYFSETQRNKGNFPGRFSGRQFSNSRSEMNVSTLELGDSALYLCASTRGSGRAVSNEQFFGPGTRLTVL.